The 16 T cell receptor beta chains reported below all come from one sample, sequenced in a study of Ad26.COV2.S vaccination and SARS-CoV-2 variants. This table comes from immunoSEQ multiplex PCR, and its TCRdb copy is limited to in-frame clones, with some not included. This sample has some 350,000 clones, with around 83% found just once. Regarding treatment: over 15 received Ad26.COV2.S at low or high dose, single or two shots; 5 received placebo; per-sample allocation not given. Day 63 following the first vaccine or placebo injection was when the samples were taken. Sequencing was performed on peripheral blood, taken in a trial of Ad26.COV2.S vaccine versus placebo. These TCRs come from a person between 18 and 65 years old who received the Ad26.COV2.S COVID-19 vaccine or a placebo.

J is TRBJ2-3 and V is TRBV9; maybe TRBD2 (6 bases). V lost 7 bases to trimming and J lost 0 bases, with 24 bases between them. Germline CDR1 and CDR2: SGDLS and YYNGEE. This CDR3 has 18 amino acids. The CDR3 here is CASYDPRFGRRSTDTQYF. Written as DNA, the CDR3 is TGTGCCAGCTACGATCCCCGGTTTGGGAGGAGGAGCACAGATACGCAGTATTTT. The full variable domain, with the rest looked up from reference TRBV9 and TRBJ2-3, is DSGVTQTPKHLITATGQRVTLRCSPRSGDLSVYWYQQSLDQGLQFLIQYYNGEERAKGNILERFSAQQFPDLHSELNLSSLELGDSALYFCASYDPRFGRRSTDTQYFGPGTRLTVL.

The genes are TRBV18 and TRBJ1-5; 8 positions agree with TRBD1. This CDR3 is 17 amino acids long. J gave up 0 bases and V 0 bases, and 4 bases lay outside the gene matches. Germline-derived CDR1 and CDR2 are KGHSH and LQKENI. The CDR3 reads CASSPPRTGNSNQPQHF. CDR3 sequence (DNA): TGTGCCAGCTCACCACCACGGACAGGGAATAGCAATCAGCCCCAGCATTTT.

This clone was detected once. The chain links TRBV7-9 to TRBJ2-1, with 13 bases that match TRBD2. V shed 5 bases, J shed 0 bases, and the junction held 4 bases outside the gene matches. The V gene's germline CDR1 is SEHNR and CDR2 FQNEAQ (reference sequence). CDR3 length: 17 residues. CDR3 DNA: TGTGCCAGCAGCCCCCGGACTAGCGGGAGCTCCTACAATGAGCAGTTCTTC. Protein product: CASSPRTSGSSYNEQFF.

The chain employs TRBV9 and TRBJ2-3; D remains unclear. The CDR3 totals 14 residues. Germline V gives CDR1 SGDLS, CDR2 YYNGEE. The V gene lost 1 base and the J gene lost 11 bases, with 17 bases spanning the gap. The CDR3 protein is CASSVLEHAPGQYF. CDR3 coding DNA: TGTGCCAGCAGCGTACTGGAGCATGCCCCCGGGCAGTATTTT.

The chain recombines TRBV19 with TRBJ2-1; D remains ambiguous. Per the germline V gene, CDR1 is LNHDA and CDR2 is SQIVND (reference sequence). This CDR3 region has 12 residues. V was trimmed by 4 bases and J by 5 bases, leaving 6 bases between them. The CDR3, as DNA: TGTGCCAGTAGTAACAGCAACAATGAGCAGTTCTTC. Protein sequence: CASSNSNNEQFF.

This chain uses TRBV27 with TRBJ2-7, with 12 bases matching TRBD1. Germline V lookup: CDR1 MNHEY, CDR2 SMNVEV (reference sequence). The CDR3 totals 15 residues. V was clipped by 7 bases and J by 5 bases; unmatched bases: 9. Here the CDR3 DNA reads TGTGCCAGCAATTCCCTGGGACAGGGGGCCCACGAGCAGTACTTC. Translating gives CASNSLGQGAHEQYF.

The CDR3 spells CASRLFTGSGEQFF. For the CDR3, the DNA is TGTGCCAGCAGATTATTCACAGGGTCAGGAGAGCAGTTCTTC. The rearrangement links TRBV5-4 to TRBJ2-1; D is perhaps TRBD1 (6 bases). Germline V gene lookup returns CDR1 SGHNT and CDR2 YYREEE (reference sequence). Trimming pared 5 bases from V and 10 bases from J, leaving 19 bases between. The CDR3 sequence is 14 residues long.

This sequence joins TRBV7-2 and TRBJ1-1; D perhaps matches TRBD1 (5 bases). The CDR3 loop spans 16 amino acids. Trimming left V 0 bases short and J 1 base short, with 12 bases between. CDR1 and CDR2 from the germline V gene are SGHTA and FQGNSA. For the CDR3, the DNA is TGTGCCAGCAGCTTAGCGCCGGGGACGGCGAACACTGAAGCTTTCTTT. It translates to CASSLAPGTANTEAFF.

The chain employs TRBV11-2 and TRBJ2-2, with D perhaps matching TRBD1 (6 bases). Germline V gives CDR1 SGHAT, CDR2 FQNNGV. The CDR3 consists of 13 residues. The ends were cut back, 6 bases at V and 9 bases at J, with 14 bases in the middle. The CDR3 loop reads CASSLHRDRELFF. The CDR3 DNA reads as TGTGCCAGCAGTTTACACCGGGACAGGGAGCTGTTTTTT.

The chain combines TRBV11-2 with TRBJ2-1; TRBD2 matches at 8 bases. From germline, CDR1 is SGHAT and CDR2 FQNNGV. Losses at the gene ends were 0 bases for V and 4 bases for J; bases not matched to a gene: 2. This CDR3 has 15 amino acids. The CDR3 here is CASSLEPSGYNEQFF. The CDR3 nucleotides read TGTGCCAGCAGCTTAGAACCTAGCGGGTACAATGAGCAGTTCTTC.

The chain links TRBV7-2 to TRBJ1-4; D remains ambiguous. Germline loops: CDR1 SGHTA, CDR2 FQGNSA. CDR3 length: 15 residues. Trimming cost V 0 bases and J 2 bases, with 7 bases left between them. CDR3 bases: TGTGCCAGCAGCTTAGCTGTAGGGACTAATGAAAAACTGTTTTTT. Protein sequence: CASSLAVGTNEKLFF.

This clone was observed a few times. V is TRBV3-1 (or the pseudogene TRBV3-2) and J is TRBJ2-5, with 14 bases lining up with TRBD2. V trimming: 4 bases; J trimming: 0 bases; junction bases outside the gene matches: 7. Germline CDR1 and CDR2: LGHDT and YNNKEL (reference sequence). This CDR3 spans 18 amino acids. The CDR3 sequence is CASSRGTSGGVYQETQYF. The CDR3 DNA reads TGTGCCAGCAGCCGAGGGACTAGCGGGGGAGTATACCAAGAGACCCAGTACTTC.

The count of this clone is one. V usage is TRBV9 and J usage is TRBJ2-1; D ambiguous. The ends were cut back, 6 bases at V and 5 bases at J, with 15 bases in the middle. There are 14 residues in the CDR3. Germline CDR1 reads SGDLS; CDR2 reads YYNGEE. This chain's CDR3 is CASTRAGLNNEQFF. In DNA, the CDR3 is TGTGCCAGCACCCGGGCAGGCCTAAACAATGAGCAGTTCTTC.

The chain combines TRBV4-3 with TRBJ1-2; D uncertain. Between the trimmed V and J ends, which lost 0 bases and 8 bases, there was a span of 13 bases. The CDR3 loop spans 14 amino acids. Looked up from germline, CDR1 is LGHNA and CDR2 is YSLEER. CDR3 nucleotides: TGCGCCAGCAGCCAAGATCGGCCGGCGGAGGGCTACACCTTC. Protein: CASSQDRPAEGYTF.

V usage is TRBV27 and J usage is TRBJ2-1; weak D call: TRBD2 (5 bases). The CDR3 is made up of 16 amino acids. Trimming pared 1 base from V and 0 bases from J, leaving 10 bases between. Germline V gene sequence: CDR1 MNHEY, CDR2 SMNVEV (reference sequence). The CDR3 loop reads CASSLYGESSYNEQFF. CDR3 bases: TGTGCCAGCAGTTTATATGGGGAGAGCTCCTACAATGAGCAGTTCTTC.

The V and J genes are TRBV6-5 and TRBJ2-7; D possibly uses TRBD1 or TRBD2 (6 bases each). Germline-derived CDR1 and CDR2 are MNHEY and SVGAGI. Trimming pared 4 bases from V and 4 bases from J, leaving 14 bases between. This CDR3 is 14 amino acids long. The CDR3 region has the DNA TGTGCCAGCAGTTCAGGGGACTGGAGATACGAGCAGTACTTC. As protein: CASSSGDWRYEQYF.